The clone carrying this T cell receptor beta chain occurred a few times. Antigen: not known. The data were taken from a study of cytomegalovirus exposure and HLA in healthy donors. Findings of the study overall: Links to common viral pathogens appeared, in a later analysis, for several of the most significant clusters.

60 Vbeta and 13 Jbeta primers were used in PCR. The table came from immunoSEQ multiplex PCR; TCRdb's copy has only in-frame clones and leaves some out. Of 65,000 to 90,000 clones in the sample, roughly two thirds were seen once. Germline loops: CDR1 GTSNPN, CDR2 SVGIG (reference sequence). The CDR3 totals 15 residues. Losses at the gene ends were 2 bases for V and 2 bases for J; bases not matched to a gene: 7. The sequence came from a woman aged 40 to 50 in good health and CMV-seropositive. V and J are TRBV30 and TRBJ2-3; 7 bases are shared with TRBD2. Material for sequencing was PBMCs. The CDR3 DNA reads as TGTGCCTGGAGTAAAACGACTAGCTACACAGATACGCAGTATTTT. It encodes CAWSKTTSYTDTQYF.